This T cell receptor (beta chain) appears in the sequencing data of a study of Ad26.COV2.S vaccination and SARS-CoV-2 variants. In the study overall: Intramuscular Ad26.COV2.S at 5x10^10 or 1x10^11 viral particles.

As concerns this clone: Its antigen remains unidentified.

Repertoires were generated with immunoSEQ multiplex PCR, while TCRdb's copy carries only in-frame clones and drops some. This sample yields some 340,000 clones, of which 86% are seen a single time; 1.9% belongs to the top ten. Noted treatment: around 19 received Ad26.COV2.S at low or high dose, single or two shots; roughly five received placebo; per-sample allocation not given. Material that was analyzed had been drawn on day 63 after the first vaccine or placebo injection. Trimming took off 4 bases at V and 2 bases at J, with 15 bases between the two ends. This CDR3 region has 14 residues. Germline assignment: CDR1 GTSNPN and CDR2 SVGIG (reference sequence). Notes on the study in general: In vaccinated individuals, spike-specific CD8+ and CD4+ T cell responses reportedly displayed substantial breadth. Total responses of T cells may have been underestimated by the analyses of TCR breadth and depth.

The rearrangement joins TRBV30 to TRBJ2-7; perhaps D is TRBD1 or TRBD2 (5 bases each). The sample was peripheral blood, taken in a trial of Ad26.COV2.S vaccine versus placebo. The TCR comes from a person aged 18 to 59 who received the Ad26.COV2.S COVID-19 vaccine or a placebo. CDR3 bases: TGTGCCTGGATGGGACCCTCTGCCCCCTACGAGCAGTACTTC. This gives the protein CAWMGPSAPYEQYF.